A selection of T cell receptor beta chains follows, all from one sample in a study of tumor-infiltrating lymphocytes in localized non-small cell lung cancer. Generated by immunoSEQ multiplex PCR, the TCRdb table keeps only in-frame clones and is missing some. The table includes over 15,000 clones, around 70% detected once. The sequenced material came from lung tumor tissue. These receptors came from a human donor with non-small cell lung cancer. The CDR3 runs from the conserved cysteine through the conserved F or W. D genes are given only for firm matches. Clone size is stated in some rows and not others, as once, few, many or a class when expanded.

j_call: TRBJ2-2; clone_size: .; d_call: .; v_call: TRBV28; cdr3_length: 17; cdr3_aa: CASIRGGADPNTGELFF; cdr3_nt: TGTGCCAGCATCAGGGGAGGGGCCGACCCGAACACCGGGGAGCTGTTTTTT
j_call: TRBJ1-5; clone_size: .; d_call: .; v_call: TRBV30; cdr3_length: 14; cdr3_aa: CAWTPPGGYQPQHF; cdr3_nt: TGTGCCTGGACCCCACCAGGAGGGTATCAGCCCCAGCATTTT
j_call: TRBJ1-5; clone_size: .; d_call: .; v_call: TRBV28; cdr3_length: 15; cdr3_aa: CASSLSGNSNQPQHF; cdr3_nt: TGTGCCAGCAGTTTGAGTGGAAATAGCAATCAGCCCCAGCATTTT
j_call: TRBJ1-5; clone_size: few; d_call: .; v_call: TRBV19; cdr3_length: 15; cdr3_aa: CASSMLGTSNQPQHF; cdr3_nt: TGTGCCAGTAGTATGTTAGGGACCTCCAATCAGCCCCAGCATTTT
j_call: TRBJ1-6; clone_size: .; d_call: .; v_call: TRBV11-2; cdr3_length: 16; cdr3_aa: CASSLAPQGADSPLHF; cdr3_nt: TGTGCCAGCAGCTTAGCCCCACAAGGGGCGGATTCACCCCTCCACTTT
j_call: TRBJ1-1; clone_size: .; d_call: .; v_call: TRBV5-1; cdr3_length: 15; cdr3_aa: CASSLSGLANTEAFF; cdr3_nt: TGCGCCAGCAGCTTATCAGGGCTCGCGAACACTGAAGCTTTCTTT
j_call: TRBJ1-5; clone_size: .; d_call: .; v_call: TRBV30; cdr3_length: 15; cdr3_aa: CAWSPLVAGNQPQHF; cdr3_nt: TGTGCCTGGAGCCCTTTGGTGGCGGGCAATCAGCCCCAGCATTTT
j_call: TRBJ1-3; clone_size: few; d_call: TRBD1; v_call: TRBV18; cdr3_length: 17; cdr3_aa: CASSPYNRGHSGNTIYF; cdr3_nt: TGTGCCAGCTCACCGTATAACAGGGGGCACTCTGGAAACACCATATATTTT
j_call: TRBJ2-2; clone_size: .; d_call: .; v_call: TRBV29-1; cdr3_length: 14; cdr3_aa: CSVSGSLLTGELFF; cdr3_nt: TGCAGCGTTTCCGGCAGCCTACTCACCGGGGAGCTGTTTTTT
j_call: TRBJ2-2; clone_size: .; d_call: .; v_call: TRBV5-1; cdr3_length: 16; cdr3_aa: CASSSGTNGAPGELFF; cdr3_nt: TGCGCCAGCAGCTCGGGGACGAACGGAGCCCCCGGGGAGCTGTTTTTT
j_call: TRBJ1-5; clone_size: .; d_call: .; v_call: TRBV30; cdr3_length: 14; cdr3_aa: CAWSVGGGNQPQHF; cdr3_nt: TGTGCCTGGAGTGTAGGCGGAGGCAATCAGCCCCAGCATTTT
j_call: TRBJ2-7; clone_size: once; d_call: .; v_call: TRBV7-9; cdr3_length: 18; cdr3_aa: CASSLEGVGPFPSYEQYF; cdr3_nt: TGTGCCAGCAGCTTAGAAGGAGTCGGGCCGTTCCCGTCTTACGAGCAGTACTTC
j_call: TRBJ2-3; clone_size: .; d_call: .; v_call: TRBV6-1; cdr3_length: 12; cdr3_aa: CASIGPTDTQYF; cdr3_nt: TGTGCCAGCATCGGCCCCACAGATACGCAGTATTTT
j_call: TRBJ2-7; clone_size: few; d_call: .; v_call: TRBV18; cdr3_length: 14; cdr3_aa: CASSKEGGSYEQYF; cdr3_nt: TGTGCCAGCTCAAAAGAGGGGGGATCCTACGAGCAGTACTTC
j_call: TRBJ1-6; clone_size: .; d_call: .; v_call: TRBV5-6; cdr3_length: 14; cdr3_aa: CASSLGWDNSPLHF; cdr3_nt: TGTGCCAGCAGCTTGGGCTGGGATAATTCACCCCTCCACTTT
j_call: TRBJ2-7; clone_size: .; d_call: .; v_call: TRBV18; cdr3_length: 12; cdr3_aa: CASSPLASEQYF; cdr3_nt: TGTGCCAGCTCACCCCTAGCCTCCGAGCAGTACTTC
j_call: TRBJ2-5; clone_size: .; d_call: .; v_call: TRBV19; cdr3_length: 17; cdr3_aa: CASSRSAAIAPRETQYF; cdr3_nt: TGTGCCAGTAGTAGAAGTGCCGCTATAGCCCCAAGGGAGACCCAGTACTTC
j_call: TRBJ1-5; clone_size: few; d_call: .; v_call: TRBV30; cdr3_length: 15; cdr3_aa: CAWSPQGWSNQPQHF; cdr3_nt: TGTGCCTGGAGTCCACAGGGTTGGAGCAATCAGCCCCAGCATTTT
j_call: TRBJ2-2; clone_size: once; d_call: .; v_call: TRBV28; cdr3_length: 13; cdr3_aa: CASSRGGPGELFF; cdr3_nt: TGTGCCAGCAGCCGAGGAGGGCCCGGGGAGCTGTTTTTT
j_call: TRBJ1-1; clone_size: .; d_call: .; v_call: TRBV7-9; cdr3_length: 16; cdr3_aa: CASSLARFRGGTEAFF; cdr3_nt: TGTGCCAGCAGCTTAGCAAGATTTAGGGGGGGCACTGAAGCTTTCTTT
j_call: TRBJ2-1; clone_size: .; d_call: TRBD2; v_call: TRBV29-1; cdr3_length: 15; cdr3_aa: CSVEPSAGGINEQFF; cdr3_nt: TGCAGCGTTGAACCGTCGGCGGGGGGAATAAATGAGCAGTTCTTC
j_call: TRBJ2-1; clone_size: .; d_call: TRBD1; v_call: TRBV27; cdr3_length: 12; cdr3_aa: CASSFRQGEQFF; cdr3_nt: TGTGCCAGCAGTTTTAGACAGGGTGAGCAGTTCTTC
j_call: TRBJ2-7; clone_size: once; d_call: .; v_call: TRBV27; cdr3_length: 15; cdr3_aa: CASRGVGGEYYEQYF; cdr3_nt: TGTGCCAGCAGAGGGGTTGGCGGGGAATACTACGAGCAGTACTTC
j_call: TRBJ2-5; clone_size: .; d_call: .; v_call: TRBV19; cdr3_length: 14; cdr3_aa: CASTFNPGSETQYF; cdr3_nt: TGTGCCAGTACCTTCAATCCGGGGTCCGAGACCCAGTACTTC
j_call: TRBJ1-1; clone_size: .; d_call: .; v_call: TRBV11-2; cdr3_length: 14; cdr3_aa: CASSLAGPMGEAFF; cdr3_nt: TGTGCCAGCAGCTTAGCCGGACCTATGGGTGAAGCTTTCTTT
j_call: TRBJ1-4; clone_size: few; d_call: .; v_call: TRBV29-1; cdr3_length: 11; cdr3_aa: CSAPSGEKLFF; cdr3_nt: TGCAGCGCCCCATCGGGTGAAAAACTGTTTTTT
j_call: TRBJ1-2; clone_size: few; d_call: TRBD1; v_call: TRBV28; cdr3_length: 13; cdr3_aa: CGTGVPSNYGYTF; cdr3_nt: TGTGGGACAGGGGTCCCGTCTAACTATGGCTACACCTTC
j_call: TRBJ2-5; clone_size: .; d_call: .; v_call: TRBV19; cdr3_length: 14; cdr3_aa: CASRRRNQQETQYF; cdr3_nt: TGTGCCAGTCGGCGCAGGAACCAGCAAGAGACCCAGTACTTC
j_call: TRBJ1-6; clone_size: .; d_call: .; v_call: TRBV28; cdr3_length: 18; cdr3_aa: CASSFRGSLLVVVSPLHF; cdr3_nt: TGTGCCAGCAGTTTCCGGGGTTCCCTCCTCGTCGTGGTATCACCCCTCCACTTT